These 32 T cell receptor beta chains share one sample of origin, sequenced in a study of T cell responses to AZD1222 COVID-19 vaccine (dated by TCRdb to 2020 to 2023). The library was built by means of the immunoSEQ multiplex PCR assay. Here the immuneACCESS table is served through TCRdb, limited to in-frame sequences with V and J called. Missing clones are a known gap in these copies; in checked studies unresolved V genes cover under half, and the rest lacks a known reason. For this sample there are some 150,000 clones; roughly nine tenths appear just once. 18% of the sample lies in the top ten. What this sample's time point label stands for: baseline before first vaccination. This material consisted of peripheral blood, taken on day 0 of AZD1222 vaccination. The source is an adult in good health.

The chain joins TRBV13 to TRBJ2-7, with D perhaps given as TRBD1 or TRBD2 (5 bases each). V was clipped by 5 bases and J by 5 bases, with 22 bases between them. The CDR3 loop spans 16 amino acids. Per the germline V gene, CDR1 is PRHDT and CDR2 is FYEKMQ (reference sequence). The CDR3 DNA follows: TGTGCCAGCAGCCTGGGGCGGAGGCAGGGTAGCCACGAGCAGTACTTC. Protein: CASSLGRRQGSHEQYF.

The chain employs TRBV27 and TRBJ1-5; tentative D call: TRBD1 (5 bases). Trimming removed 2 bases from V and 7 bases from J, with 12 bases in between. Germline CDR1 MNHEY, CDR2 SMNVEV (reference sequence). This CDR3 is 14 amino acids long. The DNA for the CDR3 is TGTGCCAGCAGTTTAAGCAGGGTTGGGCAGCCCCAGCATTTT. Translated, it gives CASSLSRVGQPQHF.

This rearrangement joins TRBV7-3 to TRBJ2-6, with D unresolved. Trimming shortened V by 2 bases and J by 1 base, and 9 bases separated the two germline ends. The CDR3 is 16 residues long. CDR1 and CDR2 (germline): SGHTA, FQGTGA. CDR3 amino acids: CASSLRRGSGANVLTF. CDR3 nucleotides: TGTGCCAGCAGCTTACGTCGTGGATCTGGGGCCAACGTCCTGACTTTC. Supplemented by reference TRBV7-3 and TRBJ2-6, the full variable domain reads GAGVSQTPSNKVTEKGKYVELRCDPISGHTALYWYRQSLGQGPEFLIYFQGTGAADDSGLPNDRFFAVRPEGSVSTLKIQRTERGDSAVYLCASSLRRGSGANVLTFGAGSRLTVL.

This clone has only one observation. The V call is TRBV11-3, the J call TRBJ1-1, with D perhaps matching TRBD1 (6 bases). Germline CDR1 reads SGHNT; CDR2 reads YENEEA. V lost 4 bases to trimming and J lost 1 base, with 10 bases between them. The CDR3 consists of 14 residues. This chain's CDR3 is CASSSDRWNTEAFF. The CDR3, as DNA: TGTGCCAGCAGCTCCGACAGGTGGAACACTGAAGCTTTCTTT.

The rearrangement uses TRBV11-2 and TRBJ2-2; D tentatively reads TRBD1 or TRBD2 (5 bases each). This CDR3 contains 15 residues. The V end was cut by 3 bases, the J end by 1 base, with 9 bases between. Germline CDR1 and CDR2: SGHAT and FQNNGV. The CDR3 region is CASSFLGGNTGELFF. Written as DNA, the CDR3 is TGTGCCAGCAGCTTTCTTGGGGGGAACACCGGGGAGCTGTTTTTT.

The chain carries TRBV24-1 and TRBJ2-3; 7 positions agree with TRBD1. J lost 2 bases, V lost 0 bases, and 1 base had no gene match. CDR1 and CDR2 (germline): KGHDR, SFDVKD. The CDR3 is 15 amino acids. The CDR3 reads CATSDLGTATDTQYF. The CDR3 nucleotides are TGTGCCACCAGTGATTTGGGGACAGCCACAGATACGCAGTATTTT.

V usage is TRBV7-2 and J usage is TRBJ1-3, with 7 bases aligning to TRBD1. Germline V gene lookup returns CDR1 SGHTA and CDR2 FQGNSA. V was pared by 4 bases and J by 7 bases, with 4 bases of the junction left unmatched. This CDR3 region has 13 residues. The CDR3 region is CASSSDRVNTIYF. In nucleotides, the CDR3 is TGTGCCAGCAGCTCCGACAGGGTCAACACCATATATTTT.

The gene calls are TRBV12-3 or TRBV12-4 and TRBJ2-2; D gene ambiguous. The V gene lost 0 bases and the J gene lost 6 bases, with 5 bases spanning the gap. The CDR3 is 13 residues long. CDR3 amino acids: CASSLAYPGELFF. CDR3 nucleotides: TGTGCCAGCAGTTTAGCCTACCCCGGGGAGCTGTTTTTT.

The genes are TRBV5-1 and TRBJ1-5; 7 bases map to TRBD1. Trimming removed 4 bases from V and 6 bases from J; junction bases left unmatched: 7. Germline CDR1 SGHRS, CDR2 YFSETQ. The CDR3 length is 14 residues. The DNA for the CDR3 is TGCGCCAGCAGCAGGGGGACAGAGGGTCAGCCCCAGCATTTT. Protein: CASSRGTEGQPQHF.

The V gene is TRBV7-9, the J gene TRBJ1-2; no firm D call. Germline CDR1 SEHNR, CDR2 FQNEAQ (reference sequence). CDR3 length equals 14 residues. Trimming stripped 4 bases from V and 8 bases from J, with 17 bases between. The DNA for the CDR3 is TGTGCCAGCAGCTCACCGGGCCTTGGGCTAGGCTACACCTTC. Its protein product is CASSSPGLGLGYTF. Combining the CDR3 with reference TRBV7-9 and TRBJ1-2 gives the whole variable domain DTGVSQNPRHKITKRGQNVTFRCDPISEHNRLYWYRQTLGQGPEFLTYFQNEAQLEKSRLLSDRFSAERPKGSFSTLEIQRTEQGDSAMYLCASSSPGLGLGYTFGSGTRLTVV.

The gene calls are TRBV30 and TRBJ1-1; 8 nucleotides align to TRBD1. V lost 3 bases to trimming and J lost 4 bases; unmatched junction nucleotides: 4. CDR3 length: 13 residues. Germline V CDR1 and CDR2: GTSNPN, SVGIG (reference sequence). This CDR3 reads CAWSRGRVTEAFF. The CDR3 DNA reads as TGTGCCTGGAGCAGGGGGCGAGTCACTGAAGCTTTCTTT.

This clone was picked up one time. The V call is TRBV7-8, the J call TRBJ2-2; D is unclear. V was pared by 1 base and J by 5 bases, with 5 bases between. The CDR3 length is 13 residues. Germline V CDR1 and CDR2: SGHVS, FQNEAQ. The CDR3: CASSLGGTGELFF. CDR3 coding DNA: TGTGCCAGCAGCTTAGGGGGAACCGGGGAGCTGTTTTTT. Supplemented by reference TRBV7-8 and TRBJ2-2, the full variable domain reads GAGVSQSPRYKVAKRGQDVALRCDPISGHVSLFWYQQALGQGPEFLTYFQNEAQLDKSGLPSDRFFAERPEGSVSTLKIQRTQQEDSAVYLCASSLGGTGELFFGEGSRLTVL.

The CDR3 sequence: CASSLSGTSINYEQYF. The CDR3 DNA is TGTGCCAGCAGCTTAAGTGGGACCTCCATCAATTACGAGCAGTACTTC. The chain uses TRBV11-1 and TRBJ2-7, with D perhaps matching TRBD1 or TRBD2 (5 bases each). The V and J ends lost 2 bases and 4 bases respectively, with 18 bases between them. Per germline, CDR1 SGHAT and CDR2 FQDESV (reference sequence). CDR3 size: 16 residues.

This sequence joins TRBV12-3 or TRBV12-4 and TRBJ1-5; a weak D match, TRBD1 (5 bases). CDR3 length: 13 amino acids. V was cut by 9 bases and J by 4 bases, with 13 bases left in between. Here the CDR3 reads CASCFRGNQPQHF. DNA for the CDR3: TGTGCCAGTTGCTTTCGGGGGAATCAGCCCCAGCATTTT.

The chain joins TRBV19 to TRBJ2-4; maybe TRBD1 (6 bases). There are 14 residues in the CDR3. Germline-derived CDR1 and CDR2 are LNHDA and SQIVND (reference sequence). Trimming took 4 bases from V and 9 from J, leaving 16 bases between them. The CDR3 coding sequence is TGTGCCAGTAGTACACAGGGATTTCTCGGCATTCAGTACTTC. Amino acid sequence: CASSTQGFLGIQYF.

The gene calls are TRBV19 and TRBJ2-1; 7 nucleotides align to TRBD1. The V and J ends lost 6 bases and 6 bases, in that order; junction bases with no gene match: 5. This CDR3 contains 13 residues. Germline values: CDR1 LNHDA, CDR2 SQIVND (reference sequence). The CDR3 region is CASSDRQGNEQFF. The CDR3, as DNA: TGTGCCAGTAGCGACCGACAGGGCAATGAGCAGTTCTTC.

The chain carries TRBV7-2 and TRBJ1-2; TRBD1 matches 8 bases. There are 14 residues in the CDR3. V gave up 8 bases and J gave up 3 bases; unmatched junction bases: 8. Germline loops: CDR1 SGHTA, CDR2 FQGNSA. The CDR3 reads CASGTGLNDYGYTF. CDR3 bases: TGTGCCAGCGGGACAGGACTTAACGACTATGGCTACACCTTC.

The CDR3 protein is CASRPSGGATDTQYF. In DNA form, the CDR3 reads TGTGCCAGCAGGCCTAGCGGGGGGGCCACAGATACGCAGTATTTT. The rearrangement links TRBV2 to TRBJ2-3, with 12 bases lining up with TRBD2. This CDR3 contains 15 residues. J gave up 2 bases and V 6 bases, and 3 bases lay outside the gene matches. The V gene's germline CDR1 is SNHLY and CDR2 FYNNEI. Using reference TRBV2 and TRBJ2-3 for the parts outside the CDR3, the full variable domain is EPEVTQTPSHQVTQMGQEVILRCVPISNHLYFYWYRQILGQKVEFLVSFYNNEISEKSEIFDDQFSVERPDGSNFTLKIRSTKLEDSAMYFCASRPSGGATDTQYFGPGTRLTVL.

The J gene is TRBJ1-1, the V gene TRBV5-4; 7 positions match TRBD1. V shed 4 bases and J 6 bases; nucleotides not matched to a gene: 12. This CDR3 has 15 residues. Looked up from germline, CDR1 is SGHNT and CDR2 is YYREEE (reference sequence). In nucleotides, the CDR3 is TGTGCCAGCAGCCATTACATGGGGGGGACAGCTGAAGCTTTCTTT. This translates into CASSHYMGGTAEAFF.

This chain connects TRBV3-1 (or the pseudogene TRBV3-2) to TRBJ1-6; no clear D gene. The CDR3 extends over 20 amino acids. V was pared by 0 bases and J by 0 bases, with 18 bases between. Germline V gene sequence: CDR1 LGHDT, CDR2 YNNKEL (reference sequence). DNA of the CDR3: TGTGCCAGCAGCCAAGAAACCCTGTCCGTGTGGAGCTCCTATAATTCACCCCTCCACTTT. Protein: CASSQETLSVWSSYNSPLHF.

The rearrangement links TRBV29-1 to TRBJ2-4; 7 nucleotides line up with TRBD1. V dropped 7 bases and J dropped 10; count of bases not matched to a gene: 10. The germline V gene encodes CDR1 SQVTM and CDR2 ANQGSEA. There are 12 residues in the CDR3. CDR3 in DNA: TGCAGCGCCACAAGACAGGGTGATATTCAGTACTTC. It is translated as CSATRQGDIQYF. Based on the CDR3 plus reference TRBV29-1 and TRBJ2-4, the full variable domain is SAVISQKPSRDICQRGTSLTIQCQVDSQVTMMFWYRQQPGQSLTLIATANQGSEATYESGFVIDKFPISRPNLTFSTLTVSNMSPEDSSIYLCSATRQGDIQYFGAGTRLSVL.

The rearrangement links TRBV4-1 to TRBJ2-7, with D possibly matching TRBD1 (6 bases). V shed 1 base and J shed 1 base, with 11 bases lying between them. Germline V gives CDR1 MGHRA, CDR2 YSYEKL. The CDR3 consists of 15 residues. DNA of the CDR3: TGCGCCAGCAGCCAAGGGGACACTCGATCCTACGAGCAGTACTTC. Translated: CASSQGDTRSYEQYF.

The chain recombines TRBV30 with TRBJ1-2; D is possibly TRBD1 (6 bases). The length of the CDR3 is 14 residues. V lost 8 bases and J 1 base, leaving 17 bases between the germline ends. Per the germline V gene, CDR1 is GTSNPN and CDR2 is SVGIG (reference sequence). The CDR3 here is CATPTGSGNYGYTF. The DNA of the CDR3 is TGTGCCACCCCGACAGGCTCGGGTAACTATGGCTACACCTTC.

This chain uses TRBV30 with TRBJ1-2; 8 bases map to TRBD1. CDR1 is GTSNPN and CDR2 is SVGIG in the germline V gene (reference sequence). This CDR3 spans 11 amino acids. Unmatched junction bases numbered 5, after V lost 8 bases and J lost 6 bases. The CDR3 reads CAGQGEHGYTF. The CDR3, as DNA: TGTGCCGGACAGGGAGAGCATGGCTACACCTTC.

The chain combines TRBV10-3 with TRBJ2-3, with 16 bases identical to TRBD2. Germline assignment: CDR1 ENHRY and CDR2 SYGVKD. The CDR3 spans 18 residues. Germline trimming cut 7 bases from V and 0 bases from J; bases unmatched to any gene: 7. The CDR3 protein is CAITPGTSGGASTDTQYF. DNA of the CDR3: TGTGCCATCACCCCCGGGACTAGCGGGGGGGCTAGCACAGATACGCAGTATTTT.

V and J are TRBV6-2 or TRBV6-3 and TRBJ2-2; D unclear. Germline CDR1 MNHEY, CDR2 SVGEGT. The CDR3 is made up of 12 amino acids. With 6 bases removed from V and 0 bases from J, the gap between germline ends came to 2 bases. The CDR3 sequence is CASSSNTGELFF. The DNA for the CDR3 is TGTGCCAGCAGCTCGAACACCGGGGAGCTGTTTTTT.

The V and J genes are TRBV5-1 and TRBJ2-5, with TRBD2 identical over 7 bases. V trimming: 0 bases; J trimming: 5 bases; junction bases outside the gene matches: 7. CDR3 length: 15 amino acids. In germline, CDR1 is SGHRS, CDR2 YFSETQ. The CDR3 loop reads CASSLVSGGGETQYF. CDR3 nucleotides: TGCGCCAGCAGCTTGGTCTCGGGAGGAGGGGAGACCCAGTACTTC.

CDR3 in DNA: TGTGCCAGCAGTGCTCAGGGGTCGAACACTGAAGCTTTCTTT. Protein product: CASSAQGSNTEAFF. This chain joins TRBV2 and TRBJ1-1, with a possible D match to TRBD1 (6 bases). V lost 4 bases, J lost 1 base, and 10 bases lay in between. Germline V gives CDR1 SNHLY, CDR2 FYNNEI. There are 14 residues in the CDR3.

CDR3 nucleotide sequence: TGTGCCAGCAGCTTGCGGCCAGGGCGGACGGATTCACCCCTCCACTTT. This gives the protein CASSLRPGRTDSPLHF. The chain joins TRBV5-4 to TRBJ1-6; weak D call: TRBD1 (5 bases). The CDR3 consists of 16 residues. Germline V gives CDR1 SGHNT, CDR2 YYREEE (reference sequence). V was trimmed by 1 base and J by 8 bases, leaving 16 bases between them.

The rearrangement uses TRBV4-3 and TRBJ1-2; D might be TRBD1 (6 bases). The germline V gene encodes CDR1 LGHNA and CDR2 YSLEER. The CDR3 covers 16 residues. The V end lost 1 base, the J end lost 4 bases, and 16 bases lay between the germline ends. The CDR3 bases are TGCGCCAGCAGCCAAGGGCGGGGGGCAGACGGCTATGGCTACACCTTC. It specifies CASSQGRGADGYGYTF.

The chain joins TRBV2 to TRBJ2-7; TRBD1 agrees at 7 bases. This CDR3 is 13 amino acids long. Germline V lookup: CDR1 SNHLY, CDR2 FYNNEI. Trimming cost V 4 bases and J 2 bases; bases outside gene matches: 2. This CDR3 reads CASSGTGAYEQYF. The CDR3 DNA sequence: TGTGCCAGCAGTGGAACAGGGGCCTACGAGCAGTACTTC. Full variable domain (rest looked up from reference TRBV2 and TRBJ2-7): EPEVTQTPSHQVTQMGQEVILRCVPISNHLYFYWYRQILGQKVEFLVSFYNNEISEKSEIFDDQFSVERPDGSNFTLKIRSTKLEDSAMYFCASSGTGAYEQYFGPGTRLTVT.

This clone was counted once. The V and J genes are TRBV7-3 and TRBJ1-1, with a weak D call TRBD1 (5 bases). Trimming cost V 5 bases and J 0 bases, with 10 bases left between them. The CDR3 consists of 14 residues. CDR1 and CDR2 (germline): SGHTA, FQGTGA. CDR3 region: CASSPGILNTEAFF. The CDR3 DNA reads TGTGCCAGCAGCCCAGGGATACTGAACACTGAAGCTTTCTTT.